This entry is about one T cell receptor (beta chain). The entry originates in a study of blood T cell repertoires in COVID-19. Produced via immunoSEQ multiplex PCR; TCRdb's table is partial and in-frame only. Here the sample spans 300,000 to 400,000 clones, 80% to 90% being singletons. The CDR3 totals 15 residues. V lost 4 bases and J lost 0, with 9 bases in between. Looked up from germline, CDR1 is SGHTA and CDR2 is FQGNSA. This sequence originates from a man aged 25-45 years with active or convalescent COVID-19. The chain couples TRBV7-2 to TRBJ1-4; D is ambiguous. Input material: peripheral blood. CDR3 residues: CASSSYSATNEKLFF. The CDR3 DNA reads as TGTGCCAGCAGCTCCTACAGTGCAACTAATGAAAAACTGTTTTTT.